This entry features one T cell receptor beta chain sequence. Its antigen is unknown. These data are taken from a study of shared clonotypes between healthy human individuals. The study, taken as a whole, reports: Generally, naive subsets (rather than memory subsets) showed larger estimated richness.

The assay ran at deep level. The sorted-subset replicate PCRs were given 150 to 200 ng DNA, which is approximately 30,000 T cell genomes. Clones were read by immunoSEQ multiplex PCR, and TCRdb kept only the in-frame ones, dropping some. The sample gives 2 million to 2.5 million clones, roughly 92% of which show up once; 0.37% is in the top ten. With 3 bases clipped from V and 2 bases from J, the junction kept 4 bases outside the gene matches. In germline, CDR1 is LNHDA, CDR2 SQIVND (reference sequence). The CDR3 contains 15 residues. The sample taken for sequencing was naive CD4+ T cells from PBMCs. Subset defined: CD45RA+ positively selected. The J gene is TRBJ2-7, the V gene TRBV19; 10 bases are shared with TRBD2. The receptor comes from a man aged 18 to 30 in good health. Some clones in this sample may be carry-over from other donors' samples. Written as DNA, the CDR3 is TGTGCCAGTAGTATGTACCTAGCGGGGGCCTACGAGCAGTACTTC. It yields the protein CASSMYLAGAYEQYF.